These T cell receptor beta chains were read from a single sample in a study of blood T cell repertoires in COVID-19. The table came from immunoSEQ multiplex PCR; TCRdb's copy has only in-frame clones and leaves some out. The sample contains 150,000 to 160,000 clones, about 90% of which appear only once. The specimen sequenced was peripheral blood. The origin of the receptors is a man aged 45-65 years with acute or convalescent COVID-19. The CDR3 runs from the conserved cysteine through the conserved F or W. The D gene is left open where the match is weak. Size values are once, few and many counts, or a class for expanded clones, and some rows have none.

CDR3 length	D gene	J gene	clone size	V gene	CDR3 DNA	CDR3 protein
14	.	TRBJ1-5	.	TRBV19	TGTGCCAGTAGTCCTAATAGGGGTGATCAGCCCCAGCATTTT	CASSPNRGDQPQHF
16	TRBD1	TRBJ1-1	once	TRBV20-1	TGCAGTGCGAGTTCCTTCGATCGACAGGGACGGACTGAAGCTTTCTTT	CSASSFDRQGRTEAFF
17	TRBD1	TRBJ2-3	.	TRBV10-3	TGTGCCATCAGTGAGTCGTCGGGACAGGGGGCCGGAGATACGCAGTATTTT	CAISESSGQGAGDTQYF
18	.	TRBJ2-2	once	TRBV7-8	TGTGCCAGCAGCTTAGCGTTGTTTTGGCGACAGAACACCGGGGAGCTGTTTTTT	CASSLALFWRQNTGELFF
15	TRBD1	TRBJ1-5	.	TRBV5-5	TGTGCCAGCAGCTTAAGACAGGGGAGCAATCAGCCCCAGCATTTT	CASSLRQGSNQPQHF
17	TRBD1	TRBJ2-1	.	TRBV4-3	TGCGCCAGCAGCCCATCAGACCGGGACAGGGGCCTTAATGAGCAGTTCTTC	CASSPSDRDRGLNEQFF
14	.	TRBJ1-2	.	TRBV27	TGTGCCAGCAGCCGCGACGGGGTAGCCTATGGCTACACCTTC	CASSRDGVAYGYTF
14	TRBD1	TRBJ1-4	.	TRBV19	TGTGCCAGTAGTATAAGGGGGCAAGGCGAAAAACTGTTTTTT	CASSIRGQGEKLFF
18	TRBD2	TRBJ2-2	.	TRBV7-2	TGTGCCAGCAGCCCTCGGACTAGCGGGGGAGCGAACACCGGGGAGCTGTTTTTT	CASSPRTSGGANTGELFF
12	.	TRBJ2-7	.	TRBV18	TGTGCCAGCTCACCACGGCTGGGCGAGCAATACTTC	CASSPRLGEQYF
14	TRBD2	TRBJ2-3	.	TRBV7-2	TGTGCCAGCAGCCCCTGGGGGGGGTCAGATACGCAGTATTTT	CASSPWGGSDTQYF
14	TRBD1	TRBJ1-2	.	TRBV28	TGTGCCAGCAGCACCGCCCAGGGGGCCGATGGCTACACCTTC	CASSTAQGADGYTF
13	.	TRBJ1-3	.	TRBV28	TGTGCCAGCTGCAGAACGGGGGGGCACACCATATATTTT	CASCRTGGHTIYF
14	.	TRBJ1-2	.	TRBV4-3	TGCGCCAGCAGCCAAGTGGACAGCCTTTATGGCTACACCTTC	CASSQVDSLYGYTF
14	TRBD1	TRBJ1-5	.	TRBV28	TGTGCCACTTTGGCGGGACAGGAGAATCAGCCCCAGCATTTT	CATLAGQENQPQHF
14	TRBD1	TRBJ1-4	.	TRBV18	TGTGCCAGCTCGGGACAGGGGGCTAATGAAAAACTGTTTTTT	CASSGQGANEKLFF
15	.	TRBJ1-3	.	TRBV10-3	TGTGCCATCAGTGAGTCGAATACAGGCAGAAACACCATATATTTT	CAISESNTGRNTIYF
13	.	TRBJ1-5	once	TRBV27	TGTGCCAGCAGTTTTGCAGGAAATCAGCCCCAGCATTTT	CASSFAGNQPQHF
14	TRBD1	TRBJ2-1	.	TRBV11-3	TGTGCCAGCAGCCCTGGACAGGCTTACAATGAGCAGTTCTTC	CASSPGQAYNEQFF
13	.	TRBJ1-1	.	TRBV10-3	TGTGCCATCAGTGAGAGAGCGAACACTGAAGCTTTCTTT	CAISERANTEAFF
12	.	TRBJ2-2	once	TRBV9	TGTGCCAGCAGCGTCCAGGCATGGGAGCTGTTTTTT	CASSVQAWELFF
17	TRBD2	TRBJ2-3	.	TRBV27	TGTGCCAGCAGTTTACAGGGGACTAGCGGGATTACAGATACGCAGTATTTT	CASSLQGTSGITDTQYF
13	.	TRBJ1-2	.	TRBV6-1	TGTGCCAGCAGTGACCAAGGGGTCCGGGGCTACACCTTC	CASSDQGVRGYTF
14	TRBD1	TRBJ2-1	.	TRBV27	TGTGCCAGCAGCCCAGGACAGGGATTGAATGAGCAGTTCTTC	CASSPGQGLNEQFF
15	TRBD2	TRBJ2-7	.	TRBV18	TGTGCCAGCTCCCCACCGGGACTAGGGACCTACGAGCAGTACTTC	CASSPPGLGTYEQYF
13	TRBD1	TRBJ1-2	.	TRBV3-1/TRBV3-2	TGTGCCAGCAGCCCCACAGGGGAGGAAGGCTACACCTTC	CASSPTGEEGYTF
13	TRBD1	TRBJ1-5	once	TRBV2	TGTGCCAGCAGGAGGACAGGGGGCCAGCCCCAGCATTTT	CASRRTGGQPQHF
15	.	TRBJ1-2	.	TRBV6-5	TGTGCCAGCAGTATGAGCAAGACAGCCAACTATGGCTACACCTTC	CASSMSKTANYGYTF
14	.	TRBJ1-1	once	TRBV4-2	TGTGCCAGCAGCCAAGATAGGGGGAACACTGAAGCTTTCTTT	CASSQDRGNTEAFF
13	.	TRBJ2-5	.	TRBV7-2	TGTGCCAGCAGCTTAGTAGAGAATGAGACCCAGTACTTC	CASSLVENETQYF
14	TRBD1	TRBJ2-4	.	TRBV19	TGTGCCAGTAGTACAGGACAGGGGGCAGACATTCAGTACTTC	CASSTGQGADIQYF
14	.	TRBJ2-7	.	TRBV2	TGTGCCAGCAGTATCGACAGCGCACACTACGAGCAGTACTTC	CASSIDSAHYEQYF
14	.	TRBJ1-1	.	TRBV5-1	TGCGCCAGCAACCCGACGGCCCGAGGCGCTGAAGCTTTCTTT	CASNPTARGAEAFF
16	TRBD1	TRBJ1-2	.	TRBV2	TGTGCCAGCAGTGGGGGACAGGGACCCCCTCTCTATGGCTACACCTTC	CASSGGQGPPLYGYTF
13	.	TRBJ2-3	.	TRBV7-9	TGTGCCAGCAGCATTGCACAATCAGATACGCAGTATTTT	CASSIAQSDTQYF
14	.	TRBJ2-5	.	TRBV7-2	TGTGCCAGCAGCCGGCGTCAGGGCCAAGAGACCCAGTACTTC	CASSRRQGQETQYF
14	.	TRBJ2-4	.	TRBV9	TGTGCCAGCAGCGTAGACAGGGCGAGGAACATTCAGTACTTC	CASSVDRARNIQYF
16	.	TRBJ2-3	.	TRBV28	TGTGCCAGCAGTTTATTGGACTCGTACCCCACAGATACGCAGTATTTT	CASSLLDSYPTDTQYF
14	.	TRBJ1-2	.	TRBV28	TGTGCCAGCAGTAACCCGGGGGGTCGGTATGGCTACACCTTC	CASSNPGGRYGYTF
15	TRBD1	TRBJ2-7	.	TRBV9	TGTGCCAGCAGCGTAGGAGACAGGGTTTCGTACGAGCAGTACTTC	CASSVGDRVSYEQYF
15	TRBD1	TRBJ2-7	.	TRBV28	TGTGCCAGCAGTGGGCCGGGACAGGGGGCAGGCGAGCAGTACTTC	CASSGPGQGAGEQYF
14	TRBD2	TRBJ2-1	.	TRBV7-3	TGTGCCAGCAGCTTACTAGCGGGAGACAATGAGCAGTTCTTC	CASSLLAGDNEQFF
18	TRBD1	TRBJ1-4	once	TRBV30	TGTGCCTGGAGTGGACTGGGGCAGGGGGAAGGAACTAATGAAAAACTGTTTTTT	CAWSGLGQGEGTNEKLFF
15	TRBD1	TRBJ1-5	once	TRBV11-2	TGTGCCAGCAGCTATGGGACAGGGATCAATCAGCCCCAGCATTTT	CASSYGTGINQPQHF
16	.	TRBJ1-4	once	TRBV4-3	TGCGCCAGCAGCCTGACGCAACAGGGCGGTAATGAAAAACTGTTTTTT	CASSLTQQGGNEKLFF
14	.	TRBJ1-1	.	TRBV18	TGTGCCAGCTCACCGGCGGCTCCCCGTGCTGAAGCTTTCTTT	CASSPAAPRAEAFF
14	.	TRBJ2-2	.	TRBV10-3	TGTGCCATCAGGGACAGTCCGAACACCGGGGAGCTGTTTTTT	CAIRDSPNTGELFF
15	.	TRBJ1-6	.	TRBV3-1/TRBV3-2	TGTGCCAGCAGCCAAGGTTGGAGGGGGGGTTCACCCCTCCACTTT	CASSQGWRGGSPLHF
15	.	TRBJ2-2	.	TRBV5-1	TGCGCCAGCAGCTTGGCGGCGCGTCCGGGCGGGGAGCTGTTTTTT	CASSLAARPGGELFF